The 20 T cell receptor beta chains presented below share a single source sample, sequenced in a study of cytomegalovirus exposure and HLA in healthy donors. Produced via immunoSEQ multiplex PCR; TCRdb's table is partial and in-frame only. The sample comprises tens of thousands of clones, approximately 94% of which are singletons, and approximately 3.5% rests with the top ten. Material: PBMCs. Source of these receptors: a woman younger than 30 in good health and CMV-seropositive.

This rearrangement joins TRBV30 to TRBJ1-1; TRBD1 matches 8 bases. V gave up 8 bases and J gave up 4 bases; unmatched junction bases: 6. There are 12 residues in the CDR3. CDR1 is GTSNPN and CDR2 is SVGIG in the germline V gene (reference sequence). As DNA, the CDR3 is TGTGCCGGACAGGGCTACGGCACTGAAGCTTTCTTT. The encoded protein is CAGQGYGTEAFF.

The CDR3, as DNA: TGTGCCAGCAATCGGGCAGGGGTAGGCTATGGCTACACCTTC. Translation: CASNRAGVGYGYTF. The rearrangement uses TRBV28 and TRBJ1-2, with D possibly TRBD1 on 6 matching bases. V was clipped by 7 bases and J by 4 bases, with 16 bases between them. The CDR3 contains 14 residues. Germline V gives CDR1 MDHEN, CDR2 SYDVKM.

This clone was seen a single time. The CDR3 loop reads CASSLFSGSDGELFF. DNA for the CDR3: TGTGCCAGCAGTTTATTTTCAGGGTCCGACGGGGAGCTGTTTTTT. The chain joins TRBV28 to TRBJ2-2; D possibly corresponds to TRBD1 (5 bases). The CDR3 runs to 15 residues. Germline CDR1 reads MDHEN; CDR2 reads SYDVKM. V was pared by 1 base and J by 7 bases, with 13 bases between.

The chain combines TRBV5-1 with TRBJ1-2; D is ambiguous. This CDR3 comprises 14 residues. V lost 0 bases and J 7 bases, leaving 13 bases between the germline ends. CDR1 is SGHRS, CDR2 YFSETQ, per germline. DNA for the CDR3: TGCGCCAGCAGCTTGGGACAACAAGTAGGTGGCTACACCTTC. Its translation is CASSLGQQVGGYTF.

The chain links TRBV28 to TRBJ2-7, with D perhaps matching TRBD2 (5 bases). The length of the CDR3 is 14 residues. Germline V gives CDR1 MDHEN, CDR2 SYDVKM. The V end lost 6 bases, the J end lost 0 bases, and 12 bases lay between the germline ends. The CDR3 DNA sequence: TGTGCCAGCAGCCCGGACTTTAGCTCCTACGAGCAGTACTTC. It translates to CASSPDFSSYEQYF.

The chain links TRBV7-6 to TRBJ2-1; 14 nucleotides match TRBD2. The germline V gene encodes CDR1 SGHVS and CDR2 FNYEAQ. V lost 5 bases to trimming and J lost 7 bases; unmatched junction nucleotides: 7. The CDR3 has 16 amino acids. The CDR3 protein is CASSLRLAGGVNEQFF. The DNA for the CDR3 is TGTGCCAGCAGCCTAAGACTAGCGGGAGGGGTTAATGAGCAGTTCTTC.

The CDR3 DNA is TGTGCCAGCAGTGAAGCGACCGTGGGACTAGGTACGGGGAATGAGCAGTTCTTC. Translating it yields CASSEATVGLGTGNEQFF. V and J are TRBV25-1 and TRBJ2-1; 8 bases match TRBD2. V was clipped by 2 bases and J by 7 bases; unmatched bases: 16. Germline CDR1 and CDR2: MGHDK and SYGVNS. CDR3 length equals 18 residues.

V and J are TRBV5-1 and TRBJ2-5, with 7 bases identical to TRBD2. This CDR3 is 14 amino acids long. Germline trimming cut 4 bases from V and 9 bases from J; bases unmatched to any gene: 12. Germline lookup yields CDR1 SGHRS and CDR2 YFSETQ. CDR3 sequence (DNA): TGCGCCAGCAGCCCCGGGACTACCAGGGAGTCCCAGTACTTC. Protein product: CASSPGTTRESQYF. The full variable domain, its missing parts supplied by reference TRBV5-1 and TRBJ2-5, is KAGVTQTPRYLIKTRGQQVTLSCSPISGHRSVSWYQQTPGQGLQFLFEYFSETQRNKGNFPGRFSGRQFSNSRSEMNVSTLELGDSALYLCASSPGTTRESQYFGPGTRLLVL.

The V gene is TRBV5-6, the J gene TRBJ1-5; TRBD1 might be the D (6 bases). Germline CDR1 is SGHDT and CDR2 is YYEEEE. V was shortened by 4 bases and J by 6 bases, with 14 bases between the two germline ends. The CDR3 spans 14 residues. In DNA, the CDR3 is TGTGCCAGCAGCGCTGCGGGGGCTGGTCAGCCCCAGCATTTT. Its protein product is CASSAAGAGQPQHF.

This clone was recorded a few times. The CDR3 bases are TGTGCCAGCAGCTTTAGGGGTGAAGGGGAGACCCAGTACTTC. It specifies CASSFRGEGETQYF. This sequence joins TRBV5-6 and TRBJ2-5; perhaps TRBD1 as D (5 bases). The length of the CDR3 is 14 residues. Germline V gene sequence: CDR1 SGHDT, CDR2 YYEEEE. With 2 bases removed from V and 5 bases from J, the gap between germline ends came to 13 bases.

This clone showed up just once. V is TRBV4-2 and J is TRBJ1-4, with a possible D match to TRBD1 (6 bases). The germline gives CDR1 LGHNA, CDR2 YNFKEQ. The CDR3 contains 17 residues. Trimming removed 0 bases from V and 0 bases from J, with 11 bases in between. The CDR3 DNA is TGTGCCAGCAGCCAAGACGGGGCAGGGGCAACTAATGAAAAACTGTTTTTT. Amino acids: CASSQDGAGATNEKLFF.

V and J are TRBV19 and TRBJ2-7, with D tentatively TRBD1 (8 bases). The germline V and J ends were trimmed by 3 bases and 5 bases, with 14 bases remaining between them. The length of the CDR3 is 14 residues. CDR1 is LNHDA, CDR2 SQIVND, per germline (reference sequence). The CDR3 DNA reads as TGTGCCAGTAGTATTGGAACAGGGGGGGACGAGCAGTACTTC. This translates into CASSIGTGGDEQYF.

The J gene is TRBJ1-6, the V gene TRBV6-1, with no clear D. Germline V gene lookup returns CDR1 MNHNS and CDR2 SASEGT. The length of the CDR3 is 16 residues. V was cut by 3 bases and J by 9 bases, with 18 bases left in between. CDR3 coding DNA: TGTGCCAGCAGTGACCACTCATTAGCTGGGAGTTCACCCCTCCACTTT. This gives the protein CASSDHSLAGSSPLHF.

The chain combines TRBV6-5 with TRBJ1-2; TRBD1 matches at 7 bases. The V segment lost 3 bases and the J segment 2 bases; nucleotides outside the gene matches: 6. The CDR3 totals 15 residues. Germline CDR1 MNHEY, CDR2 SVGAGI. CDR3 protein: CASSYFDRVNYGYTF. The CDR3 nucleotides read TGTGCCAGCAGTTATTTCGACAGGGTAAACTATGGCTACACCTTC.

The gene calls are TRBV4-1 and TRBJ2-4; 7 bases map to TRBD1. The germline V gene encodes CDR1 MGHRA and CDR2 YSYEKL. This CDR3 contains 17 residues. With 3 bases clipped from V and 6 bases from J, the junction kept 14 bases outside the gene matches. CDR3 loop: CASSQAPLGTARNIQYF. CDR3 sequence (DNA): TGCGCCAGCAGCCAGGCCCCGCTCGGGACAGCACGAAACATTCAGTACTTC.

This clone appeared once. The rearrangement uses TRBV5-1 and TRBJ2-2, with D perhaps TRBD2 (5 bases). Germline loops: CDR1 SGHRS, CDR2 YFSETQ. V was cut by 1 base and J by 0 bases, with 7 bases left in between. There are 15 residues in the CDR3. The CDR3 here is CASSLTGTNTGELFF. CDR3 DNA sequence: TGCGCCAGCAGCTTGACGGGGACGAACACCGGGGAGCTGTTTTTT.

The chain is built from TRBV5-1 and TRBJ1-2, with D possibly matching TRBD1 (5 bases). The V gene's germline CDR1 is SGHRS and CDR2 YFSETQ. CDR3 length: 13 amino acids. Trimming shortened V by 4 bases and J by 5 bases, and 12 bases separated the two germline ends. CDR3 DNA sequence: TGCGCCAGCAGCGACCAGGGTAGTTATGGCTACACCTTC. It encodes CASSDQGSYGYTF.

This chain uses TRBV19 with TRBJ2-5; TRBD2 aligns across 12 bases. Germline-derived CDR1 and CDR2 are LNHDA and SQIVND (reference sequence). CDR3 size: 16 residues. The trim removed 6 bases at V and 3 bases at J, leaving 8 bases unmatched. The CDR3 region is CASSKGTSGREETQYF. CDR3 DNA sequence: TGTGCCAGTAGCAAAGGGACTAGCGGGCGGGAAGAGACCCAGTACTTC.

The chain employs TRBV4-3 and TRBJ2-4; D is possibly TRBD1 (5 bases). Germline-derived CDR1 and CDR2 are LGHNA and YSLEER. CDR3 length equals 15 residues. V gave up 0 bases and J gave up 5 bases, with 11 bases separating them. CDR3 DNA: TGCGCCAGCAGCCAAGATCAGACAGTAGAAAACATTCAGTACTTC. It specifies CASSQDQTVENIQYF.

The V call is TRBV5-3, the J call TRBJ2-3; D not certain. TRBV5-3 is labeled an ORF, and its function is uncertain. Trimming left V 1 base short and J 0 bases short, with 12 bases between. CDR3 length: 16 residues. The CDR3 DNA reads TGTGCCAGAAGCTTGCCTGACATTAAAAGCACAGATACGCAGTATTTT. Translation: CARSLPDIKSTDTQYF.